These T cell receptor beta chains were read from a single sample in a study of immune evolution from preneoplasia to lung adenocarcinoma. Sequencing used immunoSEQ multiplex PCR; TCRdb keeps in-frame clones, though not all of them. Of 6,000 to 6,500 clones listed, around 78% were seen once; the top ten hold approximately 7%. The sample consisted of FFPE lung adenocarcinoma in situ tissue. All receptors come from a donor older than 65 with lung adenocarcinoma. CDR3s include the opening cysteine and the closing phenylalanine or tryptophan. The order of the fields is J gene, D gene, clone size, V gene, CDR3 DNA, CDR3 protein. The D gene is left open where the match is weak. Clone size is stated in some rows and not others, as once, few, many or a class when expanded.

TRBJ2-2,-,-,TRBV6-4,TGTGCCAGCACCCACGGGGGAGCGAACACCGGGGAGCTGTTTTTT,CASTHGGANTGELFF
TRBJ2-3,-,-,TRBV5-4,TGTGCCAGCAGCCCGGTTGAAGCCCCGGGACCCACAGATACGCAGTATTTT,CASSPVEAPGPTDTQYF
TRBJ2-7,-,-,TRBV6-5,TGTGCCAGCAGTTACTCGGGGCAGGGGTACTACGAGCAGTACTTC,CASSYSGQGYYEQYF
TRBJ2-7,-,-,TRBV7-6,TGTGCCAGCAGCTTGCGTAAATCCTACGAGCAGTACTTC,CASSLRKSYEQYF
TRBJ1-5,TRBD1,-,TRBV6-5,TGTGCCAGCAGTTCAGGGGGCCGGCAGCCCCAGCATTTT,CASSSGGRQPQHF
TRBJ2-1,TRBD1,-,TRBV2,TGTGCCAGCAGGGAGGGACAGGGCAACAATGAGCAGTTCTTC,CASREGQGNNEQFF
TRBJ2-3,TRBD1,-,TRBV29-1,TGCAGCTTCTCTAGGGACAGTTCCACAGATACGCAGTATTTT,CSFSRDSSTDTQYF
TRBJ1-1,-,-,TRBV28,TGTGCCAGCAGTATCCTCGGCAAGGTAGACACTGAAGCTTTCTTT,CASSILGKVDTEAFF
TRBJ2-3,-,-,TRBV7-9,TGTGCCAGCAGCCACCGGGGCCGGGACTCAGATACACAGTATTTT,CASSHRGRDSDTQYF
TRBJ2-7,-,-,TRBV11-3,TGTGCCAGCAGCCGAAGGGTCGGCGAGCAGTACTTC,CASSRRVGEQYF
TRBJ1-1,-,once,TRBV7-3,TGTGCCAGCAGCTTCGACAAGAACACTGAAGCTTTCTTT,CASSFDKNTEAFF
TRBJ1-1,-,-,TRBV7-9,TGTGCCAGCAGCTTGGGTCAGGGAAGGGCGGCTTTCTTT,CASSLGQGRAAFF
TRBJ1-2,-,-,TRBV18,TGTGCCAGCTCACCTGAGGGACATGGCTACACCTTC,CASSPEGHGYTF
TRBJ2-3,-,-,TRBV29-1,TGCAGCGTTGAAGGCGTCACAGATGCGCAGTATTTT,CSVEGVTDAQYF
TRBJ2-1,TRBD2,-,TRBV7-9,TGTGCCAGCAGCAAGGGACTAGCGGGGGTTTATGAGCAGTTCTTC,CASSKGLAGVYEQFF
TRBJ1-5,-,-,TRBV6-1,TGTGCCAGCAGTGACTGGCAGGGTGGGCAGCCCCAGCATTTT,CASSDWQGGQPQHF
TRBJ1-6,-,medium-sized,TRBV10-3,TGTGCCATCAGTGATTTACAGAATTCACCCCTCCACTTT,CAISDLQNSPLHF
TRBJ2-1,-,-,TRBV7-9,TGTGCCAGCAGTTTTGCAGCTTGGAATGAGCAGTTCTTC,CASSFAAWNEQFF
TRBJ1-2,-,few,TRBV6-5,TGTGCCAGCAGTCTGGGACGGAACTATGGCTACACCTTC,CASSLGRNYGYTF
TRBJ2-7,-,-,TRBV10-1,TGCGCCAGCTCCAGGACCGGGGCCTACGAGCAGTACTTC,CASSRTGAYEQYF
TRBJ2-7,TRBD1,once,TRBV5-1,TGCGCCAGCAGCAAGGGACAGGGGGCCTACGAGCAGTACTTC,CASSKGQGAYEQYF
TRBJ1-2,TRBD1,-,TRBV11-2,TGTGCCAGCAGCCGCGAGGGGGCTGGAGGCTACACCTTC,CASSREGAGGYTF
TRBJ1-1,-,-,TRBV18,TGTGCCGGACTCGCCGGGGGACACCCAAATGAAGCTTTCTTT,CAGLAGGHPNEAFF
TRBJ2-1,TRBD1,-,TRBV6-4,TGTGCCAGCAGCGGGGACAGGGGAGACAATGAGCAGTTCTTC,CASSGDRGDNEQFF
TRBJ2-7,TRBD1,-,TRBV5-1,TGCGCCAGCAGCTTGGGAGGGGGCCTTTACGAGCAGTACTTC,CASSLGGGLYEQYF
TRBJ1-5,-,-,TRBV28,TGTGCCAGCAGCTCCCCCAGGGATGGCAATCAGCCCCAGCATTTT,CASSSPRDGNQPQHF
TRBJ2-3,-,-,TRBV7-3,TGTGCCAGCAGCTCCGACTGGTTAGGGGGCACAGATACGCAGTATTTT,CASSSDWLGGTDTQYF
TRBJ2-1,TRBD2,once,TRBV4-1,TGCGCCAGCAGCCCTCGGGAGCGGGGGCACAATGAGCAGTTCTTC,CASSPRERGHNEQFF
TRBJ2-5,-,-,TRBV18,TGTGCCAGCTCACCAGGGGAGGCGGAGACCCAGTACTTC,CASSPGEAETQYF
TRBJ1-2,-,-,TRBV5-8,TGTGCCAGCAGCTTTCCAGGGGAATATGGCTACACCTTC,CASSFPGEYGYTF
TRBJ1-2,-,-,TRBV5-1,TGCGCCAGCAGTCGAGGCTATGGCTACACCTTC,CASSRGYGYTF
TRBJ2-7,TRBD1,-,TRBV27,TGTGCCAGCAGTCCGGGACAGGGATCGGACGAGCAGTACTTC,CASSPGQGSDEQYF
TRBJ2-1,-,once,TRBV28,TGTGCCAGCACCCGGGATAAGGGGAAATACAATGAGCAGTTCTTC,CASTRDKGKYNEQFF
TRBJ1-5,-,-,TRBV5-5,TGTGCCAGCAGCATTGACCCATATCAGCCCCAGCATTTT,CASSIDPYQPQHF
TRBJ2-1,-,-,TRBV15,TGTGCCACCAGCTCGGACAGGGAGGGAGGCGATGAGCAGTTCTTC,CATSSDREGGDEQFF
TRBJ1-3,-,-,TRBV19,TGTGCCAGTAGTATTACATCCTCTGGAAACACCATATATTTT,CASSITSSGNTIYF
TRBJ2-4,-,-,TRBV4-2,TGTGCCAGCAGTGCATCTCTAGCTGTGACTCAGTACTTC,CASSASLAVTQYF
TRBJ2-1,-,few,TRBV11-2,TGTGCCAGCAGCTTCCCCAATGAGCAGTTCTTC,CASSFPNEQFF
TRBJ2-1,TRBD1,-,TRBV19,TGTGCCAGTAGTTACACAGGGGGCTCCTACAATGAGCAGTTCTTC,CASSYTGGSYNEQFF
TRBJ2-1,TRBD2,-,TRBV29-1,TGCAGCGCCGTTAGCGGGGGGCCCGATGTGGGGCAGTTCTTC,CSAVSGGPDVGQFF
TRBJ2-3,TRBD2,few,TRBV9,TGTGCCAGCAGCGGCTCTAGCGGGACAGATACGCAGTATTTT,CASSGSSGTDTQYF
TRBJ1-5,TRBD1,-,TRBV10-3,TGTGCCATCAGCTTTGACAGGGACCAGCCCCAGCATTTT,CAISFDRDQPQHF
TRBJ1-5,-,-,TRBV6-1,TGTGCCAGCAGTGAAAGGACCTCCCGTCAGCCCCAGCATTTT,CASSERTSRQPQHF
TRBJ2-7,TRBD2,-,TRBV7-9,TGTGCCAGCAGCCCACGGACTAGCGGGACCTACGAGCAGTACTTC,CASSPRTSGTYEQYF
TRBJ2-1,-,few,TRBV5-8,TGTGCCAGCAGCTTAAGGCAGCTCTACAATGAGCAGTTCTTC,CASSLRQLYNEQFF
TRBJ2-5,TRBD2,-,TRBV5-4,TGTGCCAGCAGCAGGGGCGGGAGACAAGAGACCCAGTACTTC,CASSRGGRQETQYF
TRBJ2-7,-,-,TRBV15,TGTGCCACCAGCAGAGATGCGGTGGCGGGCTACGAGCAGTACTTC,CATSRDAVAGYEQYF
TRBJ2-5,-,-,TRBV29-1,TGCAGCGTCCGTGAAAAGACCCAGTACTTC,CSVREKTQYF
TRBJ1-2,-,-,TRBV10-3,TGTGCCATCAGCCCTGACTCTGAAGATGGCTACACCTTC,CAISPDSEDGYTF